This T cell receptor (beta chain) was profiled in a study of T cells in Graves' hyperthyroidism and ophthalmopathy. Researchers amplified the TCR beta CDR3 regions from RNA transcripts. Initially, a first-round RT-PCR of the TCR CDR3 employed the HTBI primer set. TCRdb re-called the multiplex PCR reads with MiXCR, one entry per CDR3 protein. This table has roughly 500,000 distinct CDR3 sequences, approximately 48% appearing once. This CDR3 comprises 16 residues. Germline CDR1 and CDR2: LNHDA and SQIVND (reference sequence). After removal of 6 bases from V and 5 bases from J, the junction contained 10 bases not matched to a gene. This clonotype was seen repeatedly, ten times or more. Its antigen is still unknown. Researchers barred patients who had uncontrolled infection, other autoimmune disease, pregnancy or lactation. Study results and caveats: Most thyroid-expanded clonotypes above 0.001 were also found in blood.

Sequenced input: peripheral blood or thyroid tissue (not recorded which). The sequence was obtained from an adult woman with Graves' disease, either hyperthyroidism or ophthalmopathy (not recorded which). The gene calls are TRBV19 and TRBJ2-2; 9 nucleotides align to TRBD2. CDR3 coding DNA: TGTGCCAGTAGCCCCGGACAGGCGGGGGGGACCGGGGAGCTGTTTTTT. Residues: CASSPGQAGGTGELFF.